This T cell receptor (beta chain) was identified during a study of CD8 T cells in Susac syndrome. The CDR3 sequence is 14 residues long. Between the trimmed V and J ends, which lost 6 bases and 6 bases, there was a span of 15 bases. Sequencing of TCR beta was performed on blood CD8+ and CD4+ T cells. RNA totalling roughly 0.5 to 1 ug underwent reverse transcription with random hexamers. Each CDR3 protein gets one entry after TCRdb re-called the immunoSEQ multiplex PCR reads with MiXCR. The table includes tens of thousands of distinct CDR3 sequences, over 90% detected once. Sample: CD8+ T cells from PBMCs. The chain links TRBV12-3 or TRBV12-4 to TRBJ1-5; D not resolved. This clonotype was obtained from a human donor in good health. The CDR3 DNA follows: TGTGCCAGCAGCCATACATCAAGAGTTCAGCCCCAGCATTTT. This translates into CASSHTSRVQPQHF.